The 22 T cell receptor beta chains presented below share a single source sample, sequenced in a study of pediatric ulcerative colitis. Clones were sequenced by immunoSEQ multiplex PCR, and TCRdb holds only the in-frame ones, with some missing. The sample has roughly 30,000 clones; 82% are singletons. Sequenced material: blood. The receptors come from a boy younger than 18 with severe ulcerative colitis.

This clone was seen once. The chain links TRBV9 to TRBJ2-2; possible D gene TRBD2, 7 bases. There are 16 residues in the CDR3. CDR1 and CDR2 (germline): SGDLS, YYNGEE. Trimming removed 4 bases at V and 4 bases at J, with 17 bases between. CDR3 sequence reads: CASSPRGGGSTGELFF. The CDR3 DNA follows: TGTGCCAGCAGCCCCCGGGGAGGGGGGAGCACCGGGGAGCTGTTTTTT.

DNA for the CDR3: TGTGCCAGCAGCCCCACCGACAGTCTCCTAAACACCATATATTTT. Its protein is CASSPTDSLLNTIYF. This sequence joins TRBV7-9 and TRBJ1-3; D possibly corresponds to TRBD1 (5 bases). Germline V gene lookup returns CDR1 SEHNR and CDR2 FQNEAQ (reference sequence). CDR3 length: 15 amino acids. The V end was cut by 5 bases, the J end by 6 bases, with 17 bases between. The entire variable domain, with the rest obtained from reference TRBV7-9 and TRBJ1-3, is as follows: DTGVSQNPRHKITKRGQNVTFRCDPISEHNRLYWYRQTLGQGPEFLTYFQNEAQLEKSRLLSDRFSAERPKGSFSTLEIQRTEQGDSAMYLCASSPTDSLLNTIYFGEGSWLTVV.

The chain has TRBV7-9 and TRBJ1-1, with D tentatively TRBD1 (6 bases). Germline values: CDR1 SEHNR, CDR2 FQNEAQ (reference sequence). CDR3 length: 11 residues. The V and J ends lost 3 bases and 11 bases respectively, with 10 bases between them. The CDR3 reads CASSFSRGAFF. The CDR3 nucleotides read TGTGCCAGCAGCTTCAGCAGGGGCGCTTTCTTT.

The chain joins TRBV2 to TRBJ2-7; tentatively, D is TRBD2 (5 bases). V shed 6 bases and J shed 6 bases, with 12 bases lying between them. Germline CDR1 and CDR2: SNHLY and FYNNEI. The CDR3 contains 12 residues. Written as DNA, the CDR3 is TGTGCCAGCAGCCTCGGACTCGGCGAGCAGTACTTC. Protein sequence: CASSLGLGEQYF.

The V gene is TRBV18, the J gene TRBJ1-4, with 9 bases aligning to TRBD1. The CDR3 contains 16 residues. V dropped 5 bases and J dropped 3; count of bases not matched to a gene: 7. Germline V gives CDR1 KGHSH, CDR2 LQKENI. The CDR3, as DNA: TGTGCCAGCTCATCCACAGGGGGCAGTTCTAATGAAAAACTGTTTTTT. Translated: CASSSTGGSSNEKLFF.

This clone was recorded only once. CDR3 protein: CASSDLPGLTTGEQYF. The CDR3 region has the DNA TGCGCCAGCAGTGACCTCCCGGGACTGACAACGGGAGAGCAGTACTTC. V usage is TRBV10-1 and J usage is TRBJ2-5; possibly TRBD2 for D (6 bases). Germline CDR1 is WNHNN and CDR2 is SYGVQD (reference sequence). With 3 bases removed from V and 11 bases from J, the gap between germline ends came to 25 bases. The CDR3 extends over 16 amino acids.

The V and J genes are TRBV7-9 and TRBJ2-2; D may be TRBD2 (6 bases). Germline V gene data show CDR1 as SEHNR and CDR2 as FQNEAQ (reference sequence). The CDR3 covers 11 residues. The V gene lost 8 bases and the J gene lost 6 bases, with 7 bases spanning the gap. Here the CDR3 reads CASGEAGELFF. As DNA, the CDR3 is TGTGCCAGCGGGGAGGCCGGGGAGCTGTTTTTT. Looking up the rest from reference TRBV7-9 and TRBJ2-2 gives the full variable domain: DTGVSQNPRHKITKRGQNVTFRCDPISEHNRLYWYRQTLGQGPEFLTYFQNEAQLEKSRLLSDRFSAERPKGSFSTLEIQRTEQGDSAMYLCASGEAGELFFGEGSRLTVL.

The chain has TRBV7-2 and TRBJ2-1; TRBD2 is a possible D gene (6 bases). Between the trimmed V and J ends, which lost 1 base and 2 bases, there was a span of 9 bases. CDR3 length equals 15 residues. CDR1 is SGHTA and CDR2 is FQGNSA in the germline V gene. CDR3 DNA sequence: TGTGCCAGCAGCTTAGGGGGGGAAACCTACAATGAGCAGTTCTTC. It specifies CASSLGGETYNEQFF.

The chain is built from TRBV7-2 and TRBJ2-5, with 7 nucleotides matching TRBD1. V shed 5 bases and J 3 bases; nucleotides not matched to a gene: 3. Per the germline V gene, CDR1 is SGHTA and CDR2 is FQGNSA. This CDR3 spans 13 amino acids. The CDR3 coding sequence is TGTGCCAGCAGCCTGGGACAGAAAGAGACCCAGTACTTC. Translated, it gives CASSLGQKETQYF.

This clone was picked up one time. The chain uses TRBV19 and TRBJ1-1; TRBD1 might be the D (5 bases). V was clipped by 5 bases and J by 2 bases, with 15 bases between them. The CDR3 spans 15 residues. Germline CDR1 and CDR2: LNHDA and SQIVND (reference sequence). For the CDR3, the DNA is TGTGCCAGTAGTGTCGGGGGACGGAGCAACACTGAAGCTTTCTTT. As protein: CASSVGGRSNTEAFF.

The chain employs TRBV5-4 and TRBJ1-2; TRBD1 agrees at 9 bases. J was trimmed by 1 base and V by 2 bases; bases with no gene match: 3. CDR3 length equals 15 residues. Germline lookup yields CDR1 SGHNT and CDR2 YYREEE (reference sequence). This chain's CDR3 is CASSFGQGFNYGYTF. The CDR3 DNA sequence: TGTGCCAGCAGCTTCGGACAGGGGTTTAACTATGGCTACACCTTC.

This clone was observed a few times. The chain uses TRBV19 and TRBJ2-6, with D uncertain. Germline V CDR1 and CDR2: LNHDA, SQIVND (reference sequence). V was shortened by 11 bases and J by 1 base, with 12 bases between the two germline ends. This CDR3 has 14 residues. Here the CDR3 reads CASGPSSGANVLTF. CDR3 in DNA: TGTGCCTCAGGACCCTCATCTGGGGCCAACGTCCTGACTTTC.

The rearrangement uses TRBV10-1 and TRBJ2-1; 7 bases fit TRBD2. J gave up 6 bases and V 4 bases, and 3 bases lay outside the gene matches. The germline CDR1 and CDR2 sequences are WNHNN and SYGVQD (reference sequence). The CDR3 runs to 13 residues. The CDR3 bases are TGCGCCAGCAGTGCGGGGGGTTCCAATGAGCAGTTCTTC. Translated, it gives CASSAGGSNEQFF.

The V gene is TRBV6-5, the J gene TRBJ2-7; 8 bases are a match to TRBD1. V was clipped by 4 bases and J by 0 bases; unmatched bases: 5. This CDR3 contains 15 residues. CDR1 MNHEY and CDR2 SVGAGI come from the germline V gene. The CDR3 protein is CASSSRGQGSYEQYF. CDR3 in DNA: TGTGCCAGCAGTTCCCGAGGACAGGGCTCCTACGAGCAGTACTTC.

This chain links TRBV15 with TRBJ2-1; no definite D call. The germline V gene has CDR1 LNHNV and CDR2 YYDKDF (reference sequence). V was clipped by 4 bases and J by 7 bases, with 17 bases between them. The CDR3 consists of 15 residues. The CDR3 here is CATSTTRHGLNEQFF. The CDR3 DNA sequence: TGTGCCACCAGCACCACCAGGCACGGGCTAAATGAGCAGTTCTTC.

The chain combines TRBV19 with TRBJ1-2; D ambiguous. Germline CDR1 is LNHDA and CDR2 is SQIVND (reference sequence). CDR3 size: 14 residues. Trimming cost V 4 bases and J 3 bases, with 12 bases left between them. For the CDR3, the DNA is TGTGCCAGTAGTACCCTGGACCGAGACTATGGCTACACCTTC. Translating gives CASSTLDRDYGYTF.

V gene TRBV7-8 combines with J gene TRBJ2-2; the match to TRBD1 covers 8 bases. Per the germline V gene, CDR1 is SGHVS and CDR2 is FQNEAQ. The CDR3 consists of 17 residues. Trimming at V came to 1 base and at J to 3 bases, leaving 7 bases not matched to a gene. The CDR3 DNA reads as TGTGCCAGCAGCTTAGGCCCGGACAGGGCTGACACCGGGGAGCTGTTTTTT. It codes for CASSLGPDRADTGELFF.

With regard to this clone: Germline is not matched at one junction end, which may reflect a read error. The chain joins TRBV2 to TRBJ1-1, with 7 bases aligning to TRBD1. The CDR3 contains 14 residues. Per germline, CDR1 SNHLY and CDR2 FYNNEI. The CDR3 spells CASSVGRGGTEALF. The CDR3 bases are TGTGCCAGCAGTGTGGGCAGGGGGGGCACTGAAGCTCTCTTT.

The CDR3 sequence: CASSEGEGSNSPLHF. CDR3 nucleotides: TGTGCCAGCAGTGAAGGGGAGGGAAGCAATTCACCCCTCCACTTT. This sequence joins TRBV2 and TRBJ1-6, with D unclear. V shed 1 base and J shed 7 bases, with 11 bases lying between them. Germline V CDR1 and CDR2: SNHLY, FYNNEI. This CDR3 comprises 15 residues.

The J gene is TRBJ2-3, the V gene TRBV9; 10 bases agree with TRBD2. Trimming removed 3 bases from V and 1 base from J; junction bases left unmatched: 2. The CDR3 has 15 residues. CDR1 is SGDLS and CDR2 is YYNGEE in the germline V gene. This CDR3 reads CASSAGTSGTDTQYF. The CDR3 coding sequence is TGTGCCAGCAGCGCCGGGACTAGCGGCACAGATACGCAGTATTTT. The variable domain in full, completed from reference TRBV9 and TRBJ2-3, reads DSGVTQTPKHLITATGQRVTLRCSPRSGDLSVYWYQQSLDQGLQFLIQYYNGEERAKGNILERFSAQQFPDLHSELNLSSLELGDSALYFCASSAGTSGTDTQYFGPGTRLTVL.

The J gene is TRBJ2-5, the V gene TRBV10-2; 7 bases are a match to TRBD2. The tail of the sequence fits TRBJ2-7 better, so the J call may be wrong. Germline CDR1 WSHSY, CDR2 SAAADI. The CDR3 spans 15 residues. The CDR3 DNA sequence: TGCGCCAGCAGTGATACGGGGGGACTTCTTTACGAGCAGTACTTC. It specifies CASSDTGGLLYEQYF.

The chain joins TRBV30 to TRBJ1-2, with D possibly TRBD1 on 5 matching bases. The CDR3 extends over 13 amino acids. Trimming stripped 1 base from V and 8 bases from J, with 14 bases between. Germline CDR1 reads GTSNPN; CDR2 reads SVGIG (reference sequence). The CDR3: CAWSAGPGGGYTF. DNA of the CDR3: TGTGCCTGGAGTGCCGGGCCGGGGGGAGGCTACACCTTC.